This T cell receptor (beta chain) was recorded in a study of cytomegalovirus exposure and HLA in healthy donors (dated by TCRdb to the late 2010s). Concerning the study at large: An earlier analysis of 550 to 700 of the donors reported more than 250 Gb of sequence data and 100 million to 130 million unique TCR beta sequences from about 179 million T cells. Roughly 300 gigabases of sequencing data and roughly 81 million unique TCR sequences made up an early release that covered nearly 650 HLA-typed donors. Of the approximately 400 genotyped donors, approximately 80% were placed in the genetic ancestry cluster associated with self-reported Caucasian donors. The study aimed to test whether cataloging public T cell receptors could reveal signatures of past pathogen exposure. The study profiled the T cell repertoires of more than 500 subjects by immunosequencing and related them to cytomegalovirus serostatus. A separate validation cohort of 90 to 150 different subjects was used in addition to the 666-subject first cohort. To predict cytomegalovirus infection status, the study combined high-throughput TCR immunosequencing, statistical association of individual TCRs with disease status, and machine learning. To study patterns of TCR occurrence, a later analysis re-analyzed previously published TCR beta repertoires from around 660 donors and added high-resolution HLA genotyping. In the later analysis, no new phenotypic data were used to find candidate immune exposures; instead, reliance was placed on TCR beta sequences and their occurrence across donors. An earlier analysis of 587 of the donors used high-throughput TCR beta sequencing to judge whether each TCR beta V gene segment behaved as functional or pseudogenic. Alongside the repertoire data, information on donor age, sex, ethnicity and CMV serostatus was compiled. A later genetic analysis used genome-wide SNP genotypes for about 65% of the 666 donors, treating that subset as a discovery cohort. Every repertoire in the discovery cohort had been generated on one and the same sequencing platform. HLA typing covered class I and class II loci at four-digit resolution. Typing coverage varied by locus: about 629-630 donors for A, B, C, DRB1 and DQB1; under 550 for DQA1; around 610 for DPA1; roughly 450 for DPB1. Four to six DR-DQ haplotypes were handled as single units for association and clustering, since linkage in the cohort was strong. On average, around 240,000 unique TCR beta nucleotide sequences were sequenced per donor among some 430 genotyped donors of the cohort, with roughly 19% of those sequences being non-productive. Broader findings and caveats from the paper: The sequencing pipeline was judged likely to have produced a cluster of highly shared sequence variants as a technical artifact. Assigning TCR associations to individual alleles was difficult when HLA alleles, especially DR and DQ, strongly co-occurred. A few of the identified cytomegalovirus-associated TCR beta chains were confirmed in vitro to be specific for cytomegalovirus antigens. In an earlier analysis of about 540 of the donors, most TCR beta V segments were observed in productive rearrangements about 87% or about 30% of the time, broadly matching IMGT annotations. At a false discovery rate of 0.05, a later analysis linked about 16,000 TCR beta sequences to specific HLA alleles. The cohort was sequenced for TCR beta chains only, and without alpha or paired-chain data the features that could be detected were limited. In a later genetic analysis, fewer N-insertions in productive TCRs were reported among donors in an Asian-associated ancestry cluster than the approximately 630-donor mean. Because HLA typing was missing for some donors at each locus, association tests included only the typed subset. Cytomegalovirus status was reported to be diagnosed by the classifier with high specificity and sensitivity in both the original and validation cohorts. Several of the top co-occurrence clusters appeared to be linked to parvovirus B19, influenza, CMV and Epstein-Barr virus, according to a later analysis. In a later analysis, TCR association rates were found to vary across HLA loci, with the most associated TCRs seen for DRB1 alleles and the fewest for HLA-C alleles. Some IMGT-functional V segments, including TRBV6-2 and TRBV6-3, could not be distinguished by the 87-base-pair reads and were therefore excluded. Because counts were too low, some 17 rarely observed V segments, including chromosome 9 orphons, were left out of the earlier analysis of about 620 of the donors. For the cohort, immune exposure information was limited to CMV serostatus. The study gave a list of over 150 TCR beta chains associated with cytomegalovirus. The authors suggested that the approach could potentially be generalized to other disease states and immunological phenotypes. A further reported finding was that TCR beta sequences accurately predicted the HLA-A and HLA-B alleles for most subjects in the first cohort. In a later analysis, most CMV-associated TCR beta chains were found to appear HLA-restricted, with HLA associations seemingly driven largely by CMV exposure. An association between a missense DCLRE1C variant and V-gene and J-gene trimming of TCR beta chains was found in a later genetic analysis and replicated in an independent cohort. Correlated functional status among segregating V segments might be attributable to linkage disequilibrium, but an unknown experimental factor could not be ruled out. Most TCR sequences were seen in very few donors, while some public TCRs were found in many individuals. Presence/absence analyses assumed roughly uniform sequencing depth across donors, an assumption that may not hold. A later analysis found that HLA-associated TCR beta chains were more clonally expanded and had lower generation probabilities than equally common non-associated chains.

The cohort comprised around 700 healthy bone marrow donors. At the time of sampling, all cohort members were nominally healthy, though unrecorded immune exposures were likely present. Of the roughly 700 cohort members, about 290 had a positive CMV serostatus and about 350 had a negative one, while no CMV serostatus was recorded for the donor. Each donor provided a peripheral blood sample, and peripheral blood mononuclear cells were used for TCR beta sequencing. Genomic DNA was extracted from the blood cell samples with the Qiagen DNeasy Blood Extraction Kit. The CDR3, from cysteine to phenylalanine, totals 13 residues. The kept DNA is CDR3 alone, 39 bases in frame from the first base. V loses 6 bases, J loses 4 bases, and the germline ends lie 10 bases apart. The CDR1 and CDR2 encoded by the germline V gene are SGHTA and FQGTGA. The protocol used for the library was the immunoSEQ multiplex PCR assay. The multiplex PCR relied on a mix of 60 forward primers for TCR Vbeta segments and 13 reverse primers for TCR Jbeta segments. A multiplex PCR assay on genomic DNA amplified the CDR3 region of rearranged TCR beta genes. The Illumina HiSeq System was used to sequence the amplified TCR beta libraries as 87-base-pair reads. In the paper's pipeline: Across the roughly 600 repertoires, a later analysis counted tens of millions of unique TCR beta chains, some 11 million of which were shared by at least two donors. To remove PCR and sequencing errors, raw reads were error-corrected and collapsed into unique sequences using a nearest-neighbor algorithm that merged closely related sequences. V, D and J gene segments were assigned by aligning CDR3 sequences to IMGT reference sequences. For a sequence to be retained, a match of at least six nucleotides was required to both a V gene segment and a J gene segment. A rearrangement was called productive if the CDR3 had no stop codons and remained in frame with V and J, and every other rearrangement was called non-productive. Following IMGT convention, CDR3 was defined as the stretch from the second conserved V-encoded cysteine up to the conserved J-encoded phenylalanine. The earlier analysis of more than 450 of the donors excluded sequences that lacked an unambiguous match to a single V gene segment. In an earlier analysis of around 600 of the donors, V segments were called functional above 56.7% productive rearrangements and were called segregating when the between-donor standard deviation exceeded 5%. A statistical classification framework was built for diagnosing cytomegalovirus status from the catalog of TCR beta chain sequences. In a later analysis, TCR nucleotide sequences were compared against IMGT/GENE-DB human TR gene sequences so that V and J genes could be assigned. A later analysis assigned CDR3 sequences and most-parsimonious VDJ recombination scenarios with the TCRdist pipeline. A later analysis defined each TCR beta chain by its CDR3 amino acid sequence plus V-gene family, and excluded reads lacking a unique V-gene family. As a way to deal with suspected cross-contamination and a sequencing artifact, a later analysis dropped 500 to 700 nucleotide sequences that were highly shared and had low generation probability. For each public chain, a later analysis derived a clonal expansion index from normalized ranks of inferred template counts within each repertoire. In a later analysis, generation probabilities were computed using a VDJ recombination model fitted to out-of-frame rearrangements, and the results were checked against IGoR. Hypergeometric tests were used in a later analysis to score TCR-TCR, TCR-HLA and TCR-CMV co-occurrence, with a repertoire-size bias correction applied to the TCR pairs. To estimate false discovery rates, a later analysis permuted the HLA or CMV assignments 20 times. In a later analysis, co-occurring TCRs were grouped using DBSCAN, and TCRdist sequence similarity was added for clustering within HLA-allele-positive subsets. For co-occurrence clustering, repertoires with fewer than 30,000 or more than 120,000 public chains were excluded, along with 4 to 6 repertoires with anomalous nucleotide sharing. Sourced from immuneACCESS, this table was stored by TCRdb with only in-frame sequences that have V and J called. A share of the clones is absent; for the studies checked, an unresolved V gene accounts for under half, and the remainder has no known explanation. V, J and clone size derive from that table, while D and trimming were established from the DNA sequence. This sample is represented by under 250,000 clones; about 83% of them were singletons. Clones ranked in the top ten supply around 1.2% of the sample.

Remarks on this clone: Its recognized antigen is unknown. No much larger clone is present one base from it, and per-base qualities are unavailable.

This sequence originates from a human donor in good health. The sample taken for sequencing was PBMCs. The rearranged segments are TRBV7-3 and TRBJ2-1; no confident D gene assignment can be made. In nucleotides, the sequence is TGTGCCAGCAGTCTAGGCAGATACAATGAGCAGTTCTTC. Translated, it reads CASSLGRYNEQFF.